This is a list of T cell receptor beta chains from one sample in a study of cytomegalovirus exposure and HLA in healthy donors. Profiled with immunoSEQ multiplex PCR; TCRdb holds only in-frame clones, not every one. The sample includes some 100,000 clones, 76% of them seen just once. Sequenced input: PBMCs. All receptors derive from a woman between 50 and 59 years old in good health and CMV-seropositive. The CDR3 runs from the conserved cysteine through the conserved F or W. Each record gives: J gene, V gene, clone size, D gene, CDR3 DNA, CDR3 protein. D genes are given only for firm matches. Size is omitted from some rows. Given values are once, few, many or a class for expanded clones.

TRBJ2-1	TRBV14	NA	NA	TGTGCCAGCAGCCCGAGCCGCGCGGGTGAGCAGTTCTTC	CASSPSRAGEQFF
TRBJ1-1	TRBV7-8	NA	NA	TGTGCCAGCAGCTTGAGACAGCACACTGAAGCTTTCTTT	CASSLRQHTEAFF
TRBJ2-7	TRBV11-3	NA	NA	TGTGCCAGCAGCTTTGGACATACCTACGAGCAGTACTTC	CASSFGHTYEQYF
TRBJ2-1	TRBV5-1	once	TRBD2	TGCGCCAGCAGCTCCACTACCGTAGCGGGGGGGAGTGAGCAGTTCTTC	CASSSTTVAGGSEQFF
TRBJ2-7	TRBV6-5	NA	NA	TGTGCCAGCAGTTCCCTTCTCAGGACATTTTACTACGAGCAGTACTTC	CASSSLLRTFYYEQYF
TRBJ2-1	TRBV11-2	NA	NA	TGTGCCAGCAGCGTACCGGGGGGCCGTGTATTCTTC	CASSVPGGRVFF
TRBJ1-2	TRBV18	NA	NA	TGTGCCAGCTCACCCGCAGCGGACCCGAATTTTAGCTACACCTTC	CASSPAADPNFSYTF
TRBJ2-5	TRBV29-1	NA	NA	TGCAGCGTCCTCGACAGGCCGCGAGAGACCCAGTACTTC	CSVLDRPRETQYF
TRBJ2-5	TRBV5-1	NA	NA	TGCGCCAGCAGCTCGGGAGACAGGGATCGAGTAGAGACCCAGTACTTC	CASSSGDRDRVETQYF
TRBJ2-1	TRBV7-9	once	NA	TGTGCCAGCAACCGACAGGGAGGCCTACATGAGCAGTTCTTC	CASNRQGGLHEQFF
TRBJ1-2	TRBV9	NA	NA	TGTGCCAGCAGCGTAACCCCGGACAGTTCCTATGGCTACACCTTC	CASSVTPDSSYGYTF
TRBJ2-5	TRBV5-4	NA	TRBD1	TGTGCCAGCAGCTCTACCCGGGACAGCAGCCAAGAGACCCAGTACTTC	CASSSTRDSSQETQYF
TRBJ1-2	TRBV19	NA	TRBD1	TGTGCCAGTAGTACACAGACAGGGGGCTCCTATGGCTACACCTTC	CASSTQTGGSYGYTF
TRBJ2-7	TRBV6-5	NA	TRBD1	TGTGCCAGCAGTCTCTGGACAGGTAGCTACGAGCAGTACTTC	CASSLWTGSYEQYF
TRBJ2-3	TRBV2	NA	TRBD2	TGTGCCAGCAGTGAATTACTAGCGGGCGCAGATACGCAGTATTTT	CASSELLAGADTQYF
TRBJ2-7	TRBV29-1	NA	NA	TGCAGCGTTGAGGTGCCAGGGTGGGACTACGAGCAGTACTTC	CSVEVPGWDYEQYF
TRBJ2-2	TRBV6-5	few	NA	TGTGCCAGCAGCAACGGGCGGGATTACGGGGAGCTGTTTTTT	CASSNGRDYGELFF
TRBJ2-4	TRBV5-8	NA	NA	TGTGCCAGCAGCTTGGGCGGCAGGGTAACCAAAAACATTCAGTACTTC	CASSLGGRVTKNIQYF
TRBJ2-7	TRBV7-2	NA	TRBD2	TGTGCCAGCAGCCCGGGGACTAGCGGACTACACACCTACGAGCAGTACTTC	CASSPGTSGLHTYEQYF
TRBJ2-5	TRBV15	few	TRBD1	TGTGCCACCAGCGGCCCCGGGACAGAAGAGACCCAGTACTTC	CATSGPGTEETQYF
TRBJ2-1	TRBV5-4	NA	TRBD1	TGTGCCAGCAGCTCGACAGGGGGCTCCTACAATGAGCAGTTCTTC	CASSSTGGSYNEQFF
TRBJ2-7	TRBV9	NA	NA	TGTGCCAGCAGCGGAACAGCGGGCCATGTAACGCAGTACTTC	CASSGTAGHVTQYF
TRBJ2-5	TRBV5-4	few	NA	TGTGCCAGCAGCTTGGATAATAGCGAAGAGACCCAGTACTTC	CASSLDNSEETQYF
TRBJ2-3	TRBV10-3	NA	TRBD2	TGTGCCATCAGGAGCGAGCGGGGGAACACAGATACGCAGTATTTT	CAIRSERGNTDTQYF
TRBJ1-2	TRBV10-3	NA	NA	TGTGCCATCAGTGAGTCGAGAGGGCAGGGAGGAGATGGCTACACCTTC	CAISESRGQGGDGYTF
TRBJ2-1	TRBV28	once	NA	TGTGCCACCGAGAGACAGGATTCTCCTCGGGAGCAGTTCTTC	CATERQDSPREQFF
TRBJ2-1	TRBV29-1	NA	NA	TGCAGCGTTGAAGGGGCCCTTAGGGGTAAGGCGGACAATGAGCAGTTCTTC	CSVEGALRGKADNEQFF
TRBJ2-1	TRBV18	NA	TRBD2	TGTGCCAGCTCACCACCGTCCCTTAGCGGGCCTACTCTCTACAATGAGCAGTTCTTC	CASSPPSLSGPTLYNEQFF
TRBJ1-5	TRBV7-2	NA	NA	TGTGCCAGCAGCCCTGGTTGGGGGGGCGTGGAGCCCCAGCATTTT	CASSPGWGGVEPQHF
TRBJ1-6	TRBV14	NA	NA	TGTGCCAGCAGCGAACATAAGGGGGTCCGTTCACCCCTCCACTTT	CASSEHKGVRSPLHF
TRBJ1-2	TRBV5-1	NA	TRBD1	TGCGCCAGCAGCTTGACCGGGGACAGGGGTATCTATGGCTACACCTTC	CASSLTGDRGIYGYTF
TRBJ2-4	TRBV6-6	NA	NA	TGTGCCAGCAGTGGCTCCCGTGTTGGCGGAAACATTCAGTACTTC	CASSGSRVGGNIQYF
TRBJ2-7	TRBV9	NA	NA	TGTGCCAGCAGCGTAGACGGGAGAAGGTCCTACGAGCAGTACTTC	CASSVDGRRSYEQYF
TRBJ2-7	TRBV5-8	NA	TRBD2	TGTGCCAGCAGCTTGGCTGGGGCTAGCGGTTACGAGCAGTACTTC	CASSLAGASGYEQYF
TRBJ1-2	TRBV18	NA	NA	TGTGCCAGCTCACCACCGGCAGGTGCTAACTATGGCTACACCTTC	CASSPPAGANYGYTF
TRBJ1-6	TRBV2	NA	NA	TGTGCCAGCAGTCAGCGGAGAGAAGGTTCACCCCTCCACTTT	CASSQRREGSPLHF
TRBJ2-7	TRBV27	few	TRBD1	TGTGCCAGCAGCCCGGACAGGCGGCCCGAGCAGTACTTC	CASSPDRRPEQYF
TRBJ2-7	TRBV6-5	NA	NA	TGTGCCAGCAGTTACGACGGGGTGGGGGAGCAGTACTTC	CASSYDGVGEQYF
TRBJ1-4	TRBV7-2	NA	NA	TGTGCCAGCAGCTCACAGGGATTTCGAGAAAAACTGTTTTTT	CASSSQGFREKLFF
TRBJ2-3	TRBV11-2	few	TRBD2	TGTGCCAGCAGCTTAGAAGGTAGCGGGGGGCCCGATACGCAGTATTTT	CASSLEGSGGPDTQYF
TRBJ2-2	TRBV7-9	NA	TRBD1	TGTGCCAGCAGCGGGGACAGGCGCAAGATCAACACCGGGGAGCTGTTTTTT	CASSGDRRKINTGELFF
TRBJ1-1	TRBV7-2	NA	NA	TGTGCCAGCAGCCTCCGGGGGAACACTGAAGCTTTCTTT	CASSLRGNTEAFF
TRBJ2-3	TRBV9	NA	TRBD2	TGTGCCAGCAGCGTAGGACTAGCAGCCACGTACACAGATACGCAGTATTTT	CASSVGLAATYTDTQYF
TRBJ1-1	TRBV7-9	NA	NA	TGTGCCAGCAGCGCCCACAGGTCACTGGACACTGAAGCTTTCTTT	CASSAHRSLDTEAFF
TRBJ2-3	TRBV5-6	NA	NA	TGTGCCAGCAGCTTGGGACTCGGCCCCACAGATACGCAGTATTTT	CASSLGLGPTDTQYF
TRBJ2-5	TRBV20-1	NA	NA	TGCAGTGCTAGTGGCGGAGGGACCCAGTACTTC	CSASGGGTQYF
TRBJ2-3	TRBV4-3	NA	NA	TGCGCCAGCAGCCAAGAGCTCCTTACCACTCCGTTCACAGATACGCAGTATTTT	CASSQELLTTPFTDTQYF
TRBJ2-3	TRBV27	NA	TRBD2	TGTGCCAGCAGTTTATGGACTAGCGGGGGGACCACAGATACGCAGTATTTT	CASSLWTSGGTTDTQYF
TRBJ2-1	TRBV6-1	NA	TRBD2	TGTGCCAGCAGTGAGCGGGAGGACTACAATGAGCAGTTCTTC	CASSEREDYNEQFF
TRBJ2-7	TRBV6-5	few	TRBD1	TGTGCCAGCAGTGAAACACAGGGGCCCTACGAGCAGTACTTC	CASSETQGPYEQYF
TRBJ2-4	TRBV4-3	NA	NA	TGCGCCAGCAGCCAAGTAGGACAGACTACCAAAAACATTCAGTACTTC	CASSQVGQTTKNIQYF
TRBJ2-7	TRBV11-2	NA	NA	TGTGCCAGCAGCTTAGGATGGGCCGAGCAGTACTTC	CASSLGWAEQYF
TRBJ2-7	TRBV7-9	NA	NA	TGTGCCAGCAGCGTGGACTCTTCCTACGAGCAGTACTTC	CASSVDSSYEQYF